The 29 T cell receptor beta chains below all came from one sample that was sequenced in a study of T-cell reconstitution after alpha-beta-depleted transplantation in children. Unique molecular identifiers were built into the TCRbeta library. Using its own MiXCR run on the PCR reads, TCRdb lists one record per CDR3 protein. The profile shows 640,000 or so distinct CDR3 sequences, roughly 17% of them singletons. The sequencing used PBMCs from the stem cell graft donor, collected from the stem cell graft. Source of these receptors: a human donor who donated a stem cell graft to a child with acute myeloid leukemia.

This clonotype was seen a handful of times. CDR3 loop: CASSQDWGGAEGQPQHF. The CDR3 nucleotides read TGTGCCAGCAGCCAAGATTGGGGGGGCGCGGAGGGCCAGCCCCAGCATTTT. This sequence joins TRBV4-2 and TRBJ1-5, with a possible D match to TRBD1 (6 bases). The CDR3 is made up of 17 amino acids. CDR1 is LGHNA, CDR2 YNFKEQ, per germline. Deletions cut 0 bases from V and 7 bases from J, with 19 bases between.

This clonotype was seen a handful of times. The chain carries TRBV7-2 and TRBJ2-2; weak D call: TRBD1 (5 bases). The CDR3 contains 15 residues. Trimming took off 3 bases at V and 6 bases at J, with 14 bases between the two ends. Germline V CDR1 and CDR2: SGHTA, FQGNSA. This CDR3 reads CASSFDRARAGELFF. The CDR3 DNA reads TGTGCCAGCAGCTTCGACAGAGCGAGAGCCGGGGAGCTGTTTTTT.

Details on this clonotype: A single base separates this from a much larger clone, so it may be a read error. Here the CDR3 DNA reads TGTGCCAGCAGTTTACAGGCCACTGAAGCTTTCTTT. It translates to CASSLQATEAFF. The rearrangement uses TRBV28 and TRBJ1-1; D remains ambiguous. The germline gives CDR1 MDHEN, CDR2 SYDVKM. The V and J ends lost 2 bases and 4 bases respectively, with 5 bases between them. CDR3 length equals 12 residues.

This clonotype was observed a few times. The chain carries TRBV4-3 and TRBJ1-1, with D hard to call. CDR3 size: 12 residues. CDR1 and CDR2 from the germline V gene are LGHNA and YSLEER. V was pared by 5 bases and J by 6 bases, with 10 bases between. The CDR3 loop is CASSRVGAEAFF. In nucleotides, the CDR3 is TGCGCCAGCAGCAGGGTCGGCGCTGAAGCTTTCTTT.

This clonotype was seen more than once but under ten times. The CDR3 DNA follows: TGTGCCAGCAGTGATAGCGGTATATCCTACGAGCAGTACTTC. Its translation: CASSDSGISYEQYF. The chain carries TRBV25-1 and TRBJ2-7; weak D call: TRBD2 (6 bases). Germline assignment: CDR1 MGHDK and CDR2 SYGVNS. Trimming cost V 3 bases and J 1 base, with 10 bases left between them. This CDR3 is built from 14 residues.

The chain joins TRBV28 to TRBJ1-2; D gene unclear. V lost 5 bases and J 5 bases, leaving 9 bases between the germline ends. Germline lookup yields CDR1 MDHEN and CDR2 SYDVKM. This CDR3 region has 12 residues. The CDR3 DNA reads as TGTGCCAGCAGTACCACGGAGTATGGCTACACCTTC. Amino acids: CASSTTEYGYTF.

V usage is TRBV5-1 and J usage is TRBJ2-1; 13 bases are a match to TRBD2. The CDR3 loop spans 21 amino acids. With 4 bases clipped from V and 0 bases from J, the junction kept 16 bases outside the gene matches. The germline V gene encodes CDR1 SGHRS and CDR2 YFSETQ. This chain's CDR3 is CASSPRPLTSGGVSSYNEQFF. The CDR3 DNA follows: TGCGCCAGCAGCCCAAGACCCCTCACTAGCGGGGGGGTCAGCTCCTACAATGAGCAGTTCTTC.

This clonotype came up a few times. CDR3 amino acids: CAITFDSNYGYTF. The DNA for the CDR3 is TGTGCCATCACCTTTGACAGTAACTATGGCTACACCTTC. The rearrangement links TRBV10-3 to TRBJ1-2; possible D gene TRBD1, 5 bases. Per the germline V gene, CDR1 is ENHRY and CDR2 is SYGVKD. This CDR3 region has 13 residues. V was pared by 7 bases and J by 1 base, with 10 bases between.

V gene TRBV20-1 combines with J gene TRBJ2-5; D is unclear. The V end lost 2 bases, the J end lost 9 bases, and 13 bases lay between the germline ends. Germline loops: CDR1 DFQATT, CDR2 SNEGSKA (reference sequence). The CDR3 length is 12 residues. CDR3 in amino acids: CSARLPEWAQYF. DNA of the CDR3: TGCAGTGCTAGACTTCCCGAGTGGGCCCAGTACTTC.

This clonotype was counted only a few times. The chain combines TRBV6-2 or TRBV6-3 with TRBJ2-3, with a tentative D call TRBD2 (6 bases). This CDR3 is 17 amino acids long. Germline CDR1 is MNHEY and CDR2 is SVGEGT. V shed 2 bases and J shed 3 bases, with 18 bases lying between them. Here the CDR3 DNA reads TGTGCCAGCAGTTACCTCGATCCTAGCGACGGGACAGATACGCAGTATTTT. As protein: CASSYLDPSDGTDTQYF.

This clonotype occurred many times. This chain connects TRBV20-1 to TRBJ2-5; unclear D gene. V was pared by 6 bases and J by 5 bases, with 13 bases between. The CDR3 has 12 residues. Germline V CDR1 and CDR2: DFQATT, SNEGSKA (reference sequence). The CDR3 DNA reads as TGCAGTGCCCGAGCTGGGCGGGAGACCCAGTACTTC. It codes for CSARAGRETQYF.

This chain links TRBV7-2 with TRBJ2-3, with a tentative D call TRBD1 (6 bases). The V end lost 5 bases, the J end lost 1 base, and 16 bases lay between the germline ends. Germline V gene sequence: CDR1 SGHTA, CDR2 FQGNSA. This CDR3 contains 16 residues. The CDR3 spells CASSPNRAGGTDTQYF. CDR3 DNA sequence: TGTGCCAGCAGCCCCAACAGGGCTGGGGGCACAGATACGCAGTATTTT.

In its sample, this clonotype was seen many times. The J gene is TRBJ1-1, the V gene TRBV27, with D possibly TRBD1 on 6 matching bases. V lost 3 bases, J lost 1 base, and 9 bases lay in between. Germline lookup yields CDR1 MNHEY and CDR2 SMNVEV (reference sequence). This CDR3 region has 14 residues. DNA of the CDR3: TGTGCCAGCAGTTTTAGGGGACAGAACACTGAAGCTTTCTTT. Protein product: CASSFRGQNTEAFF.

There are many counts of this clonotype. The chain couples TRBV29-1 to TRBJ1-2; no reliable D call. The CDR3 has 14 amino acids. V was clipped by 3 bases and J by 0 bases, with 11 bases between them. Germline CDR1 reads SQVTM; CDR2 reads ANQGSEA. This chain's CDR3 is CSVDWQATNYGYTF. DNA for the CDR3: TGCAGCGTTGATTGGCAGGCGACTAACTATGGCTACACCTTC.

This clonotype appeared many times. This chain connects TRBV12-3 or TRBV12-4 to TRBJ1-3; D is unresolved. The CDR3 length is 17 residues. V was pared by 4 bases and J by 0 bases, with 16 bases between. CDR3 nucleotides: TGTGCCAGCAGTTCAGCGCCCAGCGTGACCTCTGGAAACACCATATATTTT. Translating gives CASSSAPSVTSGNTIYF.

This clonotype was observed many times. V usage is TRBV12-3 or TRBV12-4 and J usage is TRBJ1-2; TRBD1 matches 7 bases. The J segment lost 2 bases and the V segment lost 10 bases, leaving 4 bases of the junction unmatched. This CDR3 contains 12 residues. This CDR3 reads CATTTGNYGYTF. CDR3 nucleotide sequence: TGTGCCACGACGACAGGGAACTATGGCTACACCTTC.

In the case of this clonotype: Since a much larger clone is just one base distant, this may be a read error. Here the CDR3 reads CSARSQGTSGNTLYF. CDR3 bases: TGCAGTGCTAGGAGTCAGGGGACCTCTGGAAACACCTTATATTTT. V gene TRBV20-1 combines with J gene TRBJ1-3; D possibly corresponds to TRBD1 (6 bases). In germline, CDR1 is DFQATT, CDR2 SNEGSKA (reference sequence). The CDR3 has 15 residues.

The chain is built from TRBV3-1 and TRBJ2-3, with 10 bases fitting TRBD2. CDR1 is LGHDT, CDR2 YNNKEL, per germline (reference sequence). V lost 4 bases to trimming and J lost 2 bases; unmatched junction nucleotides: 6. This CDR3 spans 16 amino acids. CDR3 sequence reads: CASSPRAGGPTDTQYF. As DNA, the CDR3 is TGTGCCAGCAGCCCCAGAGCGGGGGGGCCCACAGATACGCAGTATTTT.

This clonotype was seen only a few times. The rearrangement uses TRBV4-3 and TRBJ2-7, with no clear D. The CDR3 has 15 residues. Germline CDR1 and CDR2: LGHNA and YSLEER. V was pared by 0 bases and J by 4 bases, with 13 bases between. CDR3 bases: TGCGCCAGCAGCCAAGATCTGGCAGTCGGGTACGAGCAGTACTTC. This codes for CASSQDLAVGYEQYF.

This clonotype was recorded many times. The V gene is TRBV20-1, the J gene TRBJ1-1, with D hard to call. Germline V gene lookup returns CDR1 DFQATT and CDR2 SNEGSKA (reference sequence). The CDR3 has 12 amino acids. V was clipped by 2 bases and J by 1 base, with 5 bases between them. The CDR3 DNA reads as TGCAGTGCTAGAAAGTCGAACACTGAAGCTTTCTTT. It encodes CSARKSNTEAFF.

The chain joins TRBV15 to TRBJ1-6, with 8 bases identical to TRBD1. Trimming removed 3 bases from V and 6 bases from J; junction bases left unmatched: 4. CDR3 length: 15 amino acids. CDR1 and CDR2 from the germline V gene are LNHNV and YYDKDF (reference sequence). The CDR3 nucleotides read TGTGCCACCAGCAGGGCGACAGGGGCTAATTCACCCCTCCACTTT. Its protein is CATSRATGANSPLHF.

This clonotype was seen repeatedly, ten times or more. V and J are TRBV10-3 and TRBJ1-6, with D uncertain. There are 14 residues in the CDR3. Trimming took off 10 bases at V and 6 bases at J, with 16 bases between the two ends. Germline V CDR1 and CDR2: ENHRY, SYGVKD. Here the CDR3 DNA reads TGTGCCACCCTTCTTGGGGAAGGTAATTCACCCCTCCACTTT. Amino acids: CATLLGEGNSPLHF.

On this clonotype: The junction departs from germline at one end; a sequencing error may be responsible. V gene TRBV20-1 combines with J gene TRBJ1-3; possibly TRBD1 for D (5 bases). Germline-derived CDR1 and CDR2 are DFQATT and SNEGSKA (reference sequence). The CDR3 runs to 15 residues. The CDR3 nucleotides are TGCTGTGCCAGTTCCCCGGCAGGGTCCTTCGGCACCATATATTTT. Amino acids: CCASSPAGSFGTIYF.

The CDR3 protein is CASSLRLGGAPDEQFF. In DNA, the CDR3 is TGTGCCAGCAGTCTTAGGTTGGGGGGCGCCCCAGATGAGCAGTTCTTC. The gene calls are TRBV7-8 and TRBJ2-1; D assignment may be TRBD1 or TRBD2 (6 bases each). Germline V CDR1 and CDR2: SGHVS, FQNEAQ. CDR3 length: 16 residues. Trimming left V 6 bases short and J 8 bases short, with 23 bases between. Full variable domain (missing parts from reference TRBV7-8 and TRBJ2-1): GAGVSQSPRYKVAKRGQDVALRCDPISGHVSLFWYQQALGQGPEFLTYFQNEAQLDKSGLPSDRFFAERPEGSVSTLKIQRTQQEDSAVYLCASSLRLGGAPDEQFFGPGTRLTVL.

With regard to this clonotype: The DNA is left out, because the CDR3 cannot be placed on it with certainty; the CDR3 is given as TCRdb lists it. The chain recombines TRBV7-5 with TRBJ2-5. TRBV7-5 is marked as a pseudogene. A total of 15 residues make up the CDR3, ends included. CDR3 sequence: CISVPEADMGVTQYF.

Only a few counts were recorded for this clonotype. The CDR3 loop reads CASSRGQGRTDTQYF. The CDR3 DNA is TGCGCCAGCAGCCGCGGACAGGGAAGAACAGATACGCAGTATTTT. V gene TRBV5-1 combines with J gene TRBJ2-3, with TRBD1 matching 8 bases. The V gene end was trimmed by 4 bases and the J gene end by 3 bases; junction bases not matched to a gene: 7. The CDR3 extends over 15 amino acids. The V gene's germline CDR1 is SGHRS and CDR2 YFSETQ.

This clonotype was seen many times. This chain connects TRBV20-1 to TRBJ1-6; 8 nucleotides align to TRBD1. The trim removed 4 bases at V and 9 bases at J, leaving 11 bases unmatched. CDR1 DFQATT and CDR2 SNEGSKA come from the germline V gene (reference sequence). This CDR3 is built from 15 residues. The CDR3 loop is CSATRGRQGTSPLHF. CDR3 bases: TGCAGTGCTACCAGGGGGCGGCAGGGGACTTCACCCCTCCACTTT.

This clonotype has a count of ten or more. V and J are TRBV7-9 and TRBJ1-2; perhaps TRBD1 as D (6 bases). The CDR3 contains 13 residues. V was pared by 5 bases and J by 5 bases, with 12 bases between. Germline values: CDR1 SEHNR, CDR2 FQNEAQ (reference sequence). This chain's CDR3 is CASSEGVGYGYTF. The CDR3 region has the DNA TGTGCCAGCAGCGAGGGGGTTGGGTATGGCTACACCTTC.

There are many counts of this clonotype. The chain couples TRBV12-3 or TRBV12-4 to TRBJ2-5; D is undetermined. CDR3 length: 13 amino acids. Trimming removed 7 bases from V and 3 bases from J, with 12 bases in between. The CDR3, as DNA: TGTGCCAGCACCCTAGGAACGGAAGAGACCCAGTACTTC. Protein product: CASTLGTEETQYF.